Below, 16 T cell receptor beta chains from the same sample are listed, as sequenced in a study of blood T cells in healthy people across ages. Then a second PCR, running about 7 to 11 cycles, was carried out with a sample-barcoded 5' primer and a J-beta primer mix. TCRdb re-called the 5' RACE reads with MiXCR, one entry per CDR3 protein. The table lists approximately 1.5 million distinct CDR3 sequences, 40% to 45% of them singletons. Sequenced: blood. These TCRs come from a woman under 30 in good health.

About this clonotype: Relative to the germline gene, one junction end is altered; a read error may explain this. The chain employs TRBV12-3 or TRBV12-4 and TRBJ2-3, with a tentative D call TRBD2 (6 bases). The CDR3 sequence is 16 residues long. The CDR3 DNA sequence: TGTGCCGGCAGTGGCGGGACCAGACTGGGCACAGATACGCAGTATTTT. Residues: CAGSGGTRLGTDTQYF.

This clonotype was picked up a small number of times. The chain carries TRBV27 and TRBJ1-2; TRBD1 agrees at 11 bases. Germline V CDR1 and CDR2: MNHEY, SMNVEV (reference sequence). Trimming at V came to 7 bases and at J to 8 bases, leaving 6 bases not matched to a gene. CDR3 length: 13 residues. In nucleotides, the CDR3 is TGTGCCAGCATACCGGGACAGGGGGGCGGCTACACCTTC. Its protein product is CASIPGQGGGYTF.

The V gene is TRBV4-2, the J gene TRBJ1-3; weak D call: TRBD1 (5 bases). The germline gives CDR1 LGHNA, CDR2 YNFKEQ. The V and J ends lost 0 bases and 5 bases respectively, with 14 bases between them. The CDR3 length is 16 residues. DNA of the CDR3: TGTGCCAGCAGCCAAGACCCGACAGTCGCTCGAAACACCATATATTTT. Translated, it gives CASSQDPTVARNTIYF.

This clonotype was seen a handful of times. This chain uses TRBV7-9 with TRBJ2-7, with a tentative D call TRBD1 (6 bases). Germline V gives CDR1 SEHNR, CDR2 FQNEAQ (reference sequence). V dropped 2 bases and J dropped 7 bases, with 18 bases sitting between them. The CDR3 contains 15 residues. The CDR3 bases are TGTGCCAGCAGCTTATGGGCCACAGGGATTGGGGAGCAGTACTTC. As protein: CASSLWATGIGEQYF.

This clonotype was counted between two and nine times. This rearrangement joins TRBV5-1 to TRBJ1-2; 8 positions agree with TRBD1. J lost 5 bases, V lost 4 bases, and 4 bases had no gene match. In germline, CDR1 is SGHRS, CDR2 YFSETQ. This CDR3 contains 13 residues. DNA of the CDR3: TGCGCCAGCAGCGCCAGGACAGGGTATGGCTACACCTTC. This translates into CASSARTGYGYTF.

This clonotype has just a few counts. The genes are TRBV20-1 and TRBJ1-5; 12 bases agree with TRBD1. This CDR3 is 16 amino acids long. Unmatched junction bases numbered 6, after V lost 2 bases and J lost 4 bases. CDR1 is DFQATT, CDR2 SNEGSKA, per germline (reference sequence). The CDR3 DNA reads TGCAGTGCTAGATCTCGGGGACAGGGGGCAAATCAGCCCCAGCATTTT. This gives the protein CSARSRGQGANQPQHF.

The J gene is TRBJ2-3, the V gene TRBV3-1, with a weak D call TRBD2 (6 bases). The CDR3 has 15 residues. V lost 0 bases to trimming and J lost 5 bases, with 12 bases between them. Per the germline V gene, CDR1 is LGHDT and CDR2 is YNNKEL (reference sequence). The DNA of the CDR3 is TGTGCCAGCAGCCAAGATGACGGGGGTAGAGATACGCAGTATTTT. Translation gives CASSQDDGGRDTQYF.

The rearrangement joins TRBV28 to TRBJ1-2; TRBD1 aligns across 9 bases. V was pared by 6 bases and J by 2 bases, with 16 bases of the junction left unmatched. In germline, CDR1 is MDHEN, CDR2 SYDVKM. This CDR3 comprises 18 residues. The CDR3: CASRSSGTGINFNYGYTF. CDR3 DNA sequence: TGTGCCAGCAGATCCTCCGGGACAGGGATTAATTTCAACTATGGCTACACCTTC.

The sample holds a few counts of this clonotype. CDR3 DNA sequence: TGTGCCAGCAGACCCTCCCGGGGCACAGATACGCAGTATTTT. Translating gives CASRPSRGTDTQYF. The chain has TRBV12-3 or TRBV12-4 and TRBJ2-3, with D hard to call. Trimming cost V 6 bases and J 1 base, with 11 bases left between them. This CDR3 is 14 amino acids long.

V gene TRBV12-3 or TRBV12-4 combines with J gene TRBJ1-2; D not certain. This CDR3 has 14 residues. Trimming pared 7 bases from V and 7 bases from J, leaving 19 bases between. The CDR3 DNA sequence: TGTGCCAGCAACCCCCAAGGGAGGATTGGTGGCTACACCTTC. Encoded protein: CASNPQGRIGGYTF.

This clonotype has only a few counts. The CDR3 is CASSSPHKKPGVTKGYTF. The DNA for the CDR3 is TGTGCCAGCAGCTCCCCACATAAAAAACCAGGGGTCACTAAGGGCTACACCTTC. The J gene is TRBJ1-2, the V gene TRBV7-8; a weak D match, TRBD1 (6 bases). This CDR3 spans 18 amino acids. The germline V gene encodes CDR1 SGHVS and CDR2 FQNEAQ. Trimming cost V 4 bases and J 8 bases, with 29 bases left between them. The entire variable domain, with the rest obtained from reference TRBV7-8 and TRBJ1-2, is as follows: GAGVSQSPRYKVAKRGQDVALRCDPISGHVSLFWYQQALGQGPEFLTYFQNEAQLDKSGLPSDRFFAERPEGSVSTLKIQRTQQEDSAVYLCASSSPHKKPGVTKGYTFGSGTRLTVV.

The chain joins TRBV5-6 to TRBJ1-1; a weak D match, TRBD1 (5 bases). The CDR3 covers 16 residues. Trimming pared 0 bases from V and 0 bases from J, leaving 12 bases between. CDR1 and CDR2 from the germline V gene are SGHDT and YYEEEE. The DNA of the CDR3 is TGTGCCAGCAGCTTGGCTGGGGGGAGCTTGAACACTGAAGCTTTCTTT. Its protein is CASSLAGGSLNTEAFF.

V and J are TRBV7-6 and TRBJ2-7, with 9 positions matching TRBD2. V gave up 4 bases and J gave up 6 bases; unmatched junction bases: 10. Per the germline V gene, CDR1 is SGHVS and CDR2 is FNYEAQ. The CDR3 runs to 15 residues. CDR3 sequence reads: CASSSSGGRVVEQYF. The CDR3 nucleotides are TGTGCCAGCAGCTCGTCTGGCGGGAGGGTTGTCGAGCAGTACTTC. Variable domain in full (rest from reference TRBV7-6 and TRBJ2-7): GAGVSQSPRYKVTKRGQDVALRCDPISGHVSLYWYRQALGQGPEFLTYFNYEAQQDKSGLPNDRFSAERPEGSISTLTIQRTEQRDSAMYRCASSSSGGRVVEQYFGPGTRLTVT.

The CDR3, as DNA: TGTGCCAGCAGTGAAGCGGGGACTAGCGGCTACAATGAGCAGTTCTTC. Translation: CASSEAGTSGYNEQFF. The V and J genes are TRBV2 and TRBJ2-1; 11 nucleotides align to TRBD2. The CDR3 loop spans 16 amino acids. CDR1 and CDR2 from the germline V gene are SNHLY and FYNNEI. After removal of 0 bases from V and 3 bases from J, the junction contained 1 base not matched to a gene. Full variable domain (remainder filled in from reference TRBV2 and TRBJ2-1): EPEVTQTPSHQVTQMGQEVILRCVPISNHLYFYWYRQILGQKVEFLVSFYNNEISEKSEIFDDQFSVERPDGSNFTLKIRSTKLEDSAMYFCASSEAGTSGYNEQFFGPGTRLTVL.

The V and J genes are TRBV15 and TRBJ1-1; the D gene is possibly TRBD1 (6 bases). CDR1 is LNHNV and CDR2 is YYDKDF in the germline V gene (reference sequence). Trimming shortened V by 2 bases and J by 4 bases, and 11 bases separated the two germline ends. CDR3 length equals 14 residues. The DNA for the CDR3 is TGTGCCACCAGCAGACAGGGAGGGGGCACTGAAGCTTTCTTT. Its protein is CATSRQGGGTEAFF. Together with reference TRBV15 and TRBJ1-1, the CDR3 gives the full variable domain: DAMVIQNPRYQVTQFGKPVTLSCSQTLNHNVMYWYQQKSSQAPKLLFHYYDKDFNNEADTPDNFQSRRPNTSFCFLDIRSPGLGDTAMYLCATSRQGGGTEAFFGQGTRLTVV.

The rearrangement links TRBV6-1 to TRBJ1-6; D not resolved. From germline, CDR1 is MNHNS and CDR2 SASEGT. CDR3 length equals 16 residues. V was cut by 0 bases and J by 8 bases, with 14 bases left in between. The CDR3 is CASSEALRSWDSPLHF. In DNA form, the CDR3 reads TGTGCCAGCAGTGAAGCGCTTAGAAGTTGGGATTCACCCCTCCACTTT.